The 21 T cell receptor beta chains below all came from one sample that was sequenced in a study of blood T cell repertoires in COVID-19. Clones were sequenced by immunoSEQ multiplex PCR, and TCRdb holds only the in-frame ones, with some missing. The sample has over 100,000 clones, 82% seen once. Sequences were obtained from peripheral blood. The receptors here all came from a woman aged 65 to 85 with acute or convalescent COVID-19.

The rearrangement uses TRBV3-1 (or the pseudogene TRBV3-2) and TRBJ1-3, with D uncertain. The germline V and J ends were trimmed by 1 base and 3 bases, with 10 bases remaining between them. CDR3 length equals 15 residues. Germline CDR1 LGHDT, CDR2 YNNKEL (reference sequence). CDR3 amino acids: CASSQGAVYGNTIYF. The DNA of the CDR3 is TGTGCCAGCAGCCAAGGGGCAGTGTATGGAAACACCATATATTTT.

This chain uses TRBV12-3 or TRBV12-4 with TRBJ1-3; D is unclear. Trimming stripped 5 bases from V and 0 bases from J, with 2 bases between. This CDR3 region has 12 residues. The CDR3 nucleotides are TGTGCCAGCAGTCACTCTGGAAACACCATATATTTT. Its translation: CASSHSGNTIYF.

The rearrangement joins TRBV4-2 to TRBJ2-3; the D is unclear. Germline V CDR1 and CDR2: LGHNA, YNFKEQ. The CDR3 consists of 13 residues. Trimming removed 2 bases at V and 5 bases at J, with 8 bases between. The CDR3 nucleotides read TGTGCCAGCAGCCAACCCACAGAAGATACGCAGTATTTT. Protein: CASSQPTEDTQYF.

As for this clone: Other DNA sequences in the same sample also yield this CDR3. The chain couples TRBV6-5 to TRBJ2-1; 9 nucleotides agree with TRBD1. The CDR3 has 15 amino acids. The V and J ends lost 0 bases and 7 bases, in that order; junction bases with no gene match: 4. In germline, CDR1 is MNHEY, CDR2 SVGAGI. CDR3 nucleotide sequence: TGTGCCAGCAGTTACTCACAGGGGGCGGGGAATGAGCAGTTCTTC. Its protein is CASSYSQGAGNEQFF.

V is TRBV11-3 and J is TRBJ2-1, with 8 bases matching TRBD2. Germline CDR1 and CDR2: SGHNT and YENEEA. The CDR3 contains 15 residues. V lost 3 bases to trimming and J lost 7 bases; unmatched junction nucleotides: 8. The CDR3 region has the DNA TGTGCCAGCAGCTTCTTCCGGGGGGGCCCTAATGAGCAGTTCTTC. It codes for CASSFFRGGPNEQFF.

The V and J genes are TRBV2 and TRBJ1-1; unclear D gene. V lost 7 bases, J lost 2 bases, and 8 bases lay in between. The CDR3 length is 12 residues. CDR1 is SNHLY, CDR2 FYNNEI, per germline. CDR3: CASTVSNTEAFF. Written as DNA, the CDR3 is TGTGCCAGCACCGTAAGCAACACTGAAGCTTTCTTT.

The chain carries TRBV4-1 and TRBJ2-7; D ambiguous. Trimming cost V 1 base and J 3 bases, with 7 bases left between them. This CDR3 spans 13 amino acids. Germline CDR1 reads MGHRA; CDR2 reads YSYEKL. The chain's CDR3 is CASSQVLFYEQYF. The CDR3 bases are TGCGCCAGCAGCCAAGTACTATTCTACGAGCAGTACTTC.

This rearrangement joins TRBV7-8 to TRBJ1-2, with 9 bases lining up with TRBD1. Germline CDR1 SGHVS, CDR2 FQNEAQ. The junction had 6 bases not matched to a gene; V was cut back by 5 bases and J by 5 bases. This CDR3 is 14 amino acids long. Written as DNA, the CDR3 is TGTGCCAGCAGCCCCGGGACAGGGACTTATGGCTACACCTTC. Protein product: CASSPGTGTYGYTF.

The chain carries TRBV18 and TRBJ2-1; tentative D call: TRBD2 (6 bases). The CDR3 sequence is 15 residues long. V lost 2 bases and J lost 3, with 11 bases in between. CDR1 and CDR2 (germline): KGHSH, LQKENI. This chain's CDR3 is CASSPTGGVYNEQFF. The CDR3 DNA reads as TGTGCCAGCTCACCAACCGGAGGGGTCTACAATGAGCAGTTCTTC.

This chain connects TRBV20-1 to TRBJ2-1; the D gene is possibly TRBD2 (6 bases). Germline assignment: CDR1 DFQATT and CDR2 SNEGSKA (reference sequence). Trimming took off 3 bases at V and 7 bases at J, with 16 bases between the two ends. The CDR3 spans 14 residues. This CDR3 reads CSASAVTSYNEQFF. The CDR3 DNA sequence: TGCAGTGCTAGTGCTGTTACTAGCTATAATGAGCAGTTCTTC.

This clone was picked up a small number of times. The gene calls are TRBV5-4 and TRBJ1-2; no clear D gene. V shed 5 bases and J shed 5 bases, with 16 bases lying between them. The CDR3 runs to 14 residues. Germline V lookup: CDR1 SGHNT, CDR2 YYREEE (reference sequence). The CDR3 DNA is TGTGCCAGCAGGCCTCCGGGTCTAGAATATGGCTACACCTTC. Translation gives CASRPPGLEYGYTF.

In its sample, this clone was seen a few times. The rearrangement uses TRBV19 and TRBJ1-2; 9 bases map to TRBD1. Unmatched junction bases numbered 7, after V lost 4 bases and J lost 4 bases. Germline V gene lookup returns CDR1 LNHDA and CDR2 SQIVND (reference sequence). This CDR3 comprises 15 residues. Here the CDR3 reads CASSNTGQGPYGYTF. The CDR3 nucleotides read TGTGCCAGTAGTAACACGGGACAGGGCCCCTATGGCTACACCTTC.

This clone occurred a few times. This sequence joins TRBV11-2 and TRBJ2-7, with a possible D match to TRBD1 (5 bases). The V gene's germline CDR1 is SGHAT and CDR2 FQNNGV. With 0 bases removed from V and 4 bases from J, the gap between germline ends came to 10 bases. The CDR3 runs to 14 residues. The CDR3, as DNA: TGTGCCAGCAGCTTAGAAAGGGGAAGGTACGAGCAGTACGTC. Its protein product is CASSLERGRYEQYV.

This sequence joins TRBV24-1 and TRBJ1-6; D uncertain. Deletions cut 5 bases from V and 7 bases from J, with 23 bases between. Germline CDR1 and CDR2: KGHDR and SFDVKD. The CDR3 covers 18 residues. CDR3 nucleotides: TGTGCCACCAGTGTTGTTGGAGCGGGAAGGACCAGGAATTCACCCCTCCACTTT. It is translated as CATSVVGAGRTRNSPLHF.

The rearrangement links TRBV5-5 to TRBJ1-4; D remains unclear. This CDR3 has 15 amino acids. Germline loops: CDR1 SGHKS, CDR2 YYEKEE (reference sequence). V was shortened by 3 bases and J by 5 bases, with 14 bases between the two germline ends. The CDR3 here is CASSWTGRGNEKLFF. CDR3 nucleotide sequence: TGTGCCAGCAGCTGGACCGGGAGAGGGAATGAAAAACTGTTTTTT.

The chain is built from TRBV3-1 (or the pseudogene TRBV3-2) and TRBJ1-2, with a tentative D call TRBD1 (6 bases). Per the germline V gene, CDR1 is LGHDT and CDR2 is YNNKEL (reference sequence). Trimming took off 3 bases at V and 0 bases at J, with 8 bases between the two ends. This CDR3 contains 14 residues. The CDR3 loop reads CASSHRQANYGYTF. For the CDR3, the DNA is TGTGCCAGCAGCCACAGACAGGCTAACTATGGCTACACCTTC.

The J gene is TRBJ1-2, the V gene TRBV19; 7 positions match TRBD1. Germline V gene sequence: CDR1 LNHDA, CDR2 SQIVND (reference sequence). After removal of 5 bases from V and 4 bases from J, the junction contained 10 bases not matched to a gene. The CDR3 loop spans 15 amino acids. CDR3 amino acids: CASSPKGGQSYGYTF. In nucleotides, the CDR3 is TGTGCCAGTAGTCCCAAGGGGGGACAGAGCTATGGCTACACCTTC.

In DNA, the CDR3 is TGTGCCAGCAGTTTATATGGGACAGGGGGCGCCTGGGGCTACACCTTC. Translated, it gives CASSLYGTGGAWGYTF. The V gene is TRBV27, the J gene TRBJ1-2, with 12 bases aligning to TRBD1. The CDR3 consists of 16 residues. With V trimmed by 1 base and J by 8 bases, 8 bases remained unmatched. Looked up from germline, CDR1 is MNHEY and CDR2 is SMNVEV (reference sequence).

In nucleotides, the CDR3 is TGTGCCACCAGCAGAGATAAATGGGCGAGGACAGGGCCGAGGGAGCAGTACTTC. Translation gives CATSRDKWARTGPREQYF. V usage is TRBV15 and J usage is TRBJ2-7, with 8 bases that match TRBD1. Germline CDR1 and CDR2: LNHNV and YYDKDF (reference sequence). The CDR3 is 18 amino acids. The J segment lost 7 bases and the V segment lost 0 bases, leaving 17 bases of the junction unmatched.

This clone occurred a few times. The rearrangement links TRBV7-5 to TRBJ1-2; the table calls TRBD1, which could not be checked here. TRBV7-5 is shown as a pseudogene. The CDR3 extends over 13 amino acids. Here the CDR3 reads CARSLPDRGGYTF. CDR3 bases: TGTGCCAGAAGCCTCCCCGACAGAGGCGGCTACACCTTC.

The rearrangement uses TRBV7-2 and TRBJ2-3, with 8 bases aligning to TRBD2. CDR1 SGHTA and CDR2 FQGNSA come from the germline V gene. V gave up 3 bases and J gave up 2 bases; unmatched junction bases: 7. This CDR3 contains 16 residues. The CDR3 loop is CASSFLGGADTDTQYF. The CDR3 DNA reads TGTGCCAGCAGCTTTCTCGGGGGGGCCGACACAGATACGCAGTATTTT.